What follows is one TCR beta chain and its context. Its antigen is still unknown. The sample is drawn from a study of identifying expanded T cells in peripheral blood. There are 15 residues in the CDR3. Germline lookup yields CDR1 LNHNV and CDR2 YYDKDF (reference sequence). J gave up 10 bases and V 5 bases, and 11 bases lay outside the gene matches. The data were produced by immunoSEQ multiplex PCR, yet TCRdb's version contains in-frame clones alone and is incomplete. The data show 100,000 or so clones, more than 85% seen once. Overall study results and limits: Technical replicates showed approximately 1.2 changed clones; roughly two weeks roughly 16; four weeks 19. Across healthy donors, higher total template counts meant significantly greater roughly 2-week count variance.

Healthy donors had no documented immune events, such as infections, while sampled. The chain employs TRBV15 and TRBJ1-6; 7 bases agree with TRBD1. Sequences were obtained from blood. The receptor comes from a person aged 18 to 70 in good health. The CDR3 protein is CATSSHRGLSSPLHF. CDR3 DNA: TGTGCCACCAGCTCCCACAGGGGATTATCGTCACCCCTCCACTTT.